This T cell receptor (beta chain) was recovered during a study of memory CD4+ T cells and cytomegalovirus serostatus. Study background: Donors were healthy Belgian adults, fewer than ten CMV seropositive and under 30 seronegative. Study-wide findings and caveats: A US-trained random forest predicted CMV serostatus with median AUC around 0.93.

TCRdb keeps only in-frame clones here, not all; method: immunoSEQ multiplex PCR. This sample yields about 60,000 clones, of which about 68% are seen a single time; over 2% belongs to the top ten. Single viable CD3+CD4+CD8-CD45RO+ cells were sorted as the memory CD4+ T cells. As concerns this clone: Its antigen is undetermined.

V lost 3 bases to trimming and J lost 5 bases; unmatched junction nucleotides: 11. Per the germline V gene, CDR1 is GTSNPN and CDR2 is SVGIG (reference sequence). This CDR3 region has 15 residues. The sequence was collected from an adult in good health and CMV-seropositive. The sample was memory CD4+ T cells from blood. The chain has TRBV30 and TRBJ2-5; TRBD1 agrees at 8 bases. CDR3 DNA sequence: TGTGCCTGGAGCCAAGGGGACAGGCCCAGGGAGACCCAGTACTTC. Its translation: CAWSQGDRPRETQYF.